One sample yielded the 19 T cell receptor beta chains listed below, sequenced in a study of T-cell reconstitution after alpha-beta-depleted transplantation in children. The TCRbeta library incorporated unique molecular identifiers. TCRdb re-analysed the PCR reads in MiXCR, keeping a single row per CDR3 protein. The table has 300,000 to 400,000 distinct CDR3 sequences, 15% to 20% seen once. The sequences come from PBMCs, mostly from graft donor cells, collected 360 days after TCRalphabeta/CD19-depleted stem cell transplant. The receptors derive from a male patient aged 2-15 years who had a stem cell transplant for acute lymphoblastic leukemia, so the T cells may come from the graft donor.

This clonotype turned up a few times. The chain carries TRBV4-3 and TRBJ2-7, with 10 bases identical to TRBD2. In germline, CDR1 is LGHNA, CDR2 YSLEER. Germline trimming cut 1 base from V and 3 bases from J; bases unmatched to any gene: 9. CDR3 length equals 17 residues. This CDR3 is CASSQGGSGRIGYEQYF. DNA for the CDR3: TGCGCCAGCAGCCAAGGCGGTAGCGGGAGGATCGGCTACGAGCAGTACTTC.

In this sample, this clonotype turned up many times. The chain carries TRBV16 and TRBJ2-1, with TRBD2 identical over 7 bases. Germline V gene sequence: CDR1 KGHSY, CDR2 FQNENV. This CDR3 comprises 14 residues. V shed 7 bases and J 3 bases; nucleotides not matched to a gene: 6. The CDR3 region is CASTTTSSYNEQFF. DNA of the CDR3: TGTGCCAGCACCACGACTAGCAGCTACAATGAGCAGTTCTTC.

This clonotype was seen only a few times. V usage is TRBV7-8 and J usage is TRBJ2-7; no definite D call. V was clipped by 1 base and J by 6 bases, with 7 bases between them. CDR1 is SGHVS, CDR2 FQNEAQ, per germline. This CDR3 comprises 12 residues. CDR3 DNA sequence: TGTGCCAGCAGCTTAGGAGATACCGAGCAGTACTTC. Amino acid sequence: CASSLGDTEQYF.

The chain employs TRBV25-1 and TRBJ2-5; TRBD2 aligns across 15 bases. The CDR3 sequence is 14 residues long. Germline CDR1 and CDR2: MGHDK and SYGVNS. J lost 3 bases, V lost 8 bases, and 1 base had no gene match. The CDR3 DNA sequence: TGTGCCAGCGGACTAGCGGGAGGGAAAGAGACCCAGTACTTC. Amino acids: CASGLAGGKETQYF.

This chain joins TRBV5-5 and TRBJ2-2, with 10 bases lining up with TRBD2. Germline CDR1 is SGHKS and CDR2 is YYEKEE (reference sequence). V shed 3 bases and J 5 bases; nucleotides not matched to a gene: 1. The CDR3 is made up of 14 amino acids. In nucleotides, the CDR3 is TGTGCCAGCAGCTGGACTAGCGGTACCGGGGAGCTGTTTTTT. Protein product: CASSWTSGTGELFF.

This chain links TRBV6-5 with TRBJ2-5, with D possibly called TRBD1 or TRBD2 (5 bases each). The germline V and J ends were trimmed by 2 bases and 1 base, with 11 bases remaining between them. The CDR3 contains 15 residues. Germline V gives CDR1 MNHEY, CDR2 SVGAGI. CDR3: CASSYGVGPQETQYF. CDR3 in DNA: TGTGCCAGCAGTTACGGGGTGGGACCCCAAGAGACCCAGTACTTC.

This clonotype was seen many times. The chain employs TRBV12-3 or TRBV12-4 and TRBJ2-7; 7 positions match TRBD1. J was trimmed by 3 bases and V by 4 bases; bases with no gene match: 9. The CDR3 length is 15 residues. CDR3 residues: CASSSPDRPIYEQYF. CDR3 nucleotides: TGTGCCAGCAGTTCGCCGGACAGGCCCATCTACGAGCAGTACTTC.

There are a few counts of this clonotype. The CDR3 is CSVDLSQETQYF. In DNA, the CDR3 is TGCAGCGTTGATCTGTCCCAAGAGACCCAGTACTTC. The chain recombines TRBV29-1 with TRBJ2-5; D uncertain. V was cut by 3 bases and J by 1 base, with 6 bases left in between. The CDR3 sequence is 12 residues long. Germline V gene sequence: CDR1 SQVTM, CDR2 ANQGSEA. Supplemented by reference TRBV29-1 and TRBJ2-5, the full variable domain reads SAVISQKPSRDICQRGTSLTIQCQVDSQVTMMFWYRQQPGQSLTLIATANQGSEATYESGFVIDKFPISRPNLTFSTLTVSNMSPEDSSIYLCSVDLSQETQYFGPGTRLLVL.

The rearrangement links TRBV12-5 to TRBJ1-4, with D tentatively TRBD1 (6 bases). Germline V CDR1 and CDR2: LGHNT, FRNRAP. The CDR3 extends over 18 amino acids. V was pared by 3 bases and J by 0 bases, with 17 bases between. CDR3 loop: CASGFQVQGLTTNEKLFF. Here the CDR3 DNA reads TGTGCTAGTGGTTTCCAGGTACAGGGACTAACAACTAATGAAAAACTGTTTTTT.

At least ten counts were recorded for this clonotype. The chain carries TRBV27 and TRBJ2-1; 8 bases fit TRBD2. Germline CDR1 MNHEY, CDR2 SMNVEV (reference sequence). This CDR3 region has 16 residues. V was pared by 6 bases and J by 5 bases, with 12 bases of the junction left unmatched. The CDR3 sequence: CASSPLPGLEDNEQFF. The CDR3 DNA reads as TGTGCCAGCAGCCCCCTCCCGGGACTAGAGGACAATGAGCAGTTCTTC.

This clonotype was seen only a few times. In DNA form, the CDR3 reads TGCGCCAGCAGCGTTGGGACCGGGACTAGCGGCAATGAGCAGTTCTTC. The encoded protein is CASSVGTGTSGNEQFF. The chain is built from TRBV4-3 and TRBJ2-1; TRBD2 matches at 11 bases. V was clipped by 5 bases and J by 6 bases; unmatched bases: 9. This CDR3 contains 16 residues. Germline-derived CDR1 and CDR2 are LGHNA and YSLEER.

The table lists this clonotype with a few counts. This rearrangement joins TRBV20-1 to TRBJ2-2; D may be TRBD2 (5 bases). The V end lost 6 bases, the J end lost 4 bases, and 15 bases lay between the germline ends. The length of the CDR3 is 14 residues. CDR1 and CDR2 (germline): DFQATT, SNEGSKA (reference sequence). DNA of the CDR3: TGCAGTGCGGAGGATCGGGCCCGCACCGGGGAGCTGTTTTTT. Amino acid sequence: CSAEDRARTGELFF.

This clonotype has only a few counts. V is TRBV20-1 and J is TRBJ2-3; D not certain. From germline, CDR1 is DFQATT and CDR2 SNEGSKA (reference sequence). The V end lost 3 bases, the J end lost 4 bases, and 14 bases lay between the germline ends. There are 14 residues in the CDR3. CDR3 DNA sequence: TGCAGTGCTAGGAGATCCGCCCGGGCAGATACGCAGTATTTT. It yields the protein CSARRSARADTQYF.

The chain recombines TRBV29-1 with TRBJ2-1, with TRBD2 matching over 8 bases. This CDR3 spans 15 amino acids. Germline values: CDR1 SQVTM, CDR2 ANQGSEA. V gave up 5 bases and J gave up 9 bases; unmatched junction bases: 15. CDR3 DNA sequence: TGCAGCGTTTCCCGTGGCGGGAGGTGGCGGGGTGAGCAGTTCTTC. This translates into CSVSRGGRWRGEQFF.

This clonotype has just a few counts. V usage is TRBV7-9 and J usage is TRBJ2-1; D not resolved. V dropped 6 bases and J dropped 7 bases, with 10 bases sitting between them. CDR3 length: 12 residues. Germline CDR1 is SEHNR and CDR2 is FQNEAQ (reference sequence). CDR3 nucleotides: TGTGCCAGCAGAACCGACAAGAATGAGCAGTTCTTC. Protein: CASRTDKNEQFF. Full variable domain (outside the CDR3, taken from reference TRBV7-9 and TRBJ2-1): DTGVSQNPRHKITKRGQNVTFRCDPISEHNRLYWYRQTLGQGPEFLTYFQNEAQLEKSRLLSDRFSAERPKGSFSTLEIQRTEQGDSAMYLCASRTDKNEQFFGPGTRLTVL.

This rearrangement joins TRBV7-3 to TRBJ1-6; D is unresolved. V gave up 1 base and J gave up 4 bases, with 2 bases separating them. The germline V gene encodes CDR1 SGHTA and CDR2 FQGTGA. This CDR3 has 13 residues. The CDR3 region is CASSLIYNSPLHF. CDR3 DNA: TGTGCCAGCAGCTTAATTTATAATTCACCCCTCCACTTT.

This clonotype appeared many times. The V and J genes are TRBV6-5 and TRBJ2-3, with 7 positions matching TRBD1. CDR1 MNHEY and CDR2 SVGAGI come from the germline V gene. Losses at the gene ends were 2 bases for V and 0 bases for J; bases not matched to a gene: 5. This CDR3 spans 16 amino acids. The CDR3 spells CASSYGQASSTDTQYF. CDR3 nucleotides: TGTGCCAGCAGTTACGGACAGGCCTCTAGCACAGATACGCAGTATTTT.

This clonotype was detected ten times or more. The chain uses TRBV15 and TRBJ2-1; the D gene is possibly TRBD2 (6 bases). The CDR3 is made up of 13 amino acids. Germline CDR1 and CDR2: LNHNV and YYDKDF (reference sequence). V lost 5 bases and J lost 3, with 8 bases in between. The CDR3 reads CATSWDFYNEQFF. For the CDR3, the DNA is TGTGCCACCAGCTGGGACTTCTACAATGAGCAGTTCTTC.

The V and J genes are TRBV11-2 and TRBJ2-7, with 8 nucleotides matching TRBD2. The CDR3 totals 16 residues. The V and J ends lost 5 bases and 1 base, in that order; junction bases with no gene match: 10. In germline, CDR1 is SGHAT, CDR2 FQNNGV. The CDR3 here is CASSPRAGVASYEQYF. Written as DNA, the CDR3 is TGTGCCAGCAGCCCTCGAGCGGGAGTGGCTTCCTACGAGCAGTACTTC.